This TCR beta chain is from a study of blood T cell repertoires in COVID-19. Only in-frame clones appear in the TCRdb table, and some are missing; sequencing was by immunoSEQ multiplex PCR. The table has a few hundred thousand clones, approximately 86% seen once. CDR3 length: 14 amino acids. From germline, CDR1 is WSHSY and CDR2 SAAADI. Trimming removed 6 bases from V and 0 bases from J, with 12 bases in between. This TCR derives from a woman aged 18-29 years with acute or convalescent COVID-19. The sequencing sample was made of peripheral blood. The J gene is TRBJ2-7, the V gene TRBV10-2; TRBD1 is a possible D gene (6 bases). In nucleotides, the CDR3 is TGCGCCAGCAGCCTCGGACAGAGCTCCTACGAGCAGTACTTC. It codes for CASSLGQSSYEQYF.